These 18 T cell receptor beta chains were all obtained from the same sample, sequenced in a study of blood T cell repertoires in COVID-19. TCRdb's table, derived via immunoSEQ multiplex PCR, lists solely in-frame clones and lacks some. Of about 160,000 clones listed, more than 70% are singletons. Sequencing input: PBMCs or T cells enriched from blood (not recorded which). These receptors came from a man between 35 and 55 years old who had recovered from COVID-19.

This clone was recorded only once. V usage is TRBV7-3 and J usage is TRBJ2-6, with D possibly TRBD2 on 6 matching bases. V was trimmed by 5 bases and J by 2 bases, leaving 10 bases between them. Germline CDR1 and CDR2: SGHTA and FQGTGA. The CDR3 consists of 15 residues. CDR3 sequence: CASSPGSAGANVLTF. The CDR3 nucleotides read TGTGCCAGCAGCCCCGGGAGCGCTGGGGCCAACGTCCTGACTTTC.

The chain is built from TRBV10-1 and TRBJ2-3; TRBD1 is a possible D gene (6 bases). This CDR3 is 15 amino acids long. The V and J ends lost 4 bases and 0 bases respectively, with 11 bases between them. Germline lookup yields CDR1 WNHNN and CDR2 SYGVQD (reference sequence). DNA for the CDR3: TGCGCCAGCAGTGTTAACAGGGCCAGCACAGATACGCAGTATTTT. Amino acids: CASSVNRASTDTQYF.

CDR3 sequence (DNA): TGTGCCCATAGGTTAGGGAGGGGTTTGAACACTGAAGCTTTCTTT. Amino acid sequence: CAHRLGRGLNTEAFF. The chain recombines TRBV6-5 with TRBJ1-1; tentative D call: TRBD1 (5 bases). The CDR3 runs 15 residues. The germline V gene has CDR1 MNHEY and CDR2 SVGAGI. V lost 11 bases, J lost 0 bases, and 19 bases lay in between.

The CDR3 loop reads CASSPGQGLSNQPQHF. The CDR3 DNA is TGTGCCAGCAGCCCCGGACAGGGTCTTAGCAATCAGCCCCAGCATTTT. V is TRBV7-6 and J is TRBJ1-5; 8 bases line up with TRBD1. Per germline, CDR1 SGHVS and CDR2 FNYEAQ. The length of the CDR3 is 16 residues. The ends lost 5 bases at V and 0 bases at J; junction bases unmatched: 6.

The chain couples TRBV6-2 or TRBV6-3 to TRBJ2-7; 8 bases are shared with TRBD1. Per germline, CDR1 MNHEY and CDR2 SVGEGT. V lost 5 bases and J lost 4; bases outside the gene matches: 1. CDR3 length: 12 residues. The chain's CDR3 is CASSGTGYEQYV. CDR3 bases: TGTGCCAGCAGTGGGACAGGATACGAGCAGTACGTC.

J is TRBJ2-2 and V is TRBV18, with a weak D call TRBD2 (6 bases). CDR3 size: 16 residues. CDR1 and CDR2 from the germline V gene are KGHSH and LQKENI. The V end lost 4 bases, the J end lost 5 bases, and 17 bases lay between the germline ends. CDR3 amino acids: CASSLNSGGRTGELFF. CDR3 nucleotide sequence: TGTGCCAGCTCACTCAATAGCGGAGGGCGGACCGGGGAGCTGTTTTTT.

The chain links TRBV2 to TRBJ1-2; D remains unclear. The CDR3 is 12 amino acids. Trimming removed 6 bases from V and 7 bases from J, with 12 bases in between. CDR1 SNHLY and CDR2 FYNNEI come from the germline V gene. Written as DNA, the CDR3 is TGTGCCAGCAGGGCCTATCGGGGTGGCTACACCTTC. Encoded protein: CASRAYRGGYTF. The entire variable domain, with the rest obtained from reference TRBV2 and TRBJ1-2, is as follows: EPEVTQTPSHQVTQMGQEVILRCVPISNHLYFYWYRQILGQKVEFLVSFYNNEISEKSEIFDDQFSVERPDGSNFTLKIRSTKLEDSAMYFCASRAYRGGYTFGSGTRLTVV.

The chain uses TRBV6-5 and TRBJ1-2; no definite D call. This CDR3 spans 14 amino acids. The V gene's germline CDR1 is MNHEY and CDR2 SVGAGI. The germline V and J ends were trimmed by 6 bases and 2 bases, with 13 bases remaining between them. Written as DNA, the CDR3 is TGTGCCAGCAGAGCGGATCCCCCAAACTATGGCTACACCTTC. Its translation: CASRADPPNYGYTF.

Worth noting for this clone: Relative to the germline gene, one junction end is altered; a read error may explain this. The J gene is TRBJ2-2, the V gene TRBV24-1; 7 positions match TRBD2. This CDR3 spans 16 amino acids. Germline-derived CDR1 and CDR2 are KGHDR and SFDVKD. The CDR3 DNA sequence: TGTGCCACCAGTTATTTTCACGGGGGAGGGGCCGGGGAGCTGTTTTTT. This codes for CATSYFHGGGAGELFF.

The chain combines TRBV19 with TRBJ1-4; 12 bases are a match to TRBD1. The V gene's germline CDR1 is LNHDA and CDR2 SQIVND (reference sequence). This CDR3 spans 16 amino acids. Trimming removed 6 bases from V and 5 bases from J; junction bases left unmatched: 7. This chain's CDR3 is CASRRDRGPLNEKLFF. In DNA, the CDR3 is TGTGCCAGTAGGCGGGACAGGGGGCCTTTAAATGAAAAACTGTTTTTT. The whole variable domain, filled in from reference TRBV19 and TRBJ1-4, reads DGGITQSPKYLFRKEGQNVTLSCEQNLNHDAMYWYRQDPGQGLRLIYYSQIVNDFQKGDIAEGYSVSREKKESFPLTVTSAQKNPTAFYLCASRRDRGPLNEKLFFGSGTQLSVL.

The rearrangement links TRBV7-3 to TRBJ2-3, with TRBD2 matching over 13 bases. Losses at the gene ends were 5 bases for V and 1 base for J; bases not matched to a gene: 3. This CDR3 has 16 residues. Germline-derived CDR1 and CDR2 are SGHTA and FQGTGA. The DNA of the CDR3 is TGTGCCAGCAGCCCAGGGACTAGCGGGGGCACAGATACGCAGTATTTT. As protein: CASSPGTSGGTDTQYF. Full variable domain (missing parts from reference TRBV7-3 and TRBJ2-3): GAGVSQTPSNKVTEKGKYVELRCDPISGHTALYWYRQSLGQGPEFLIYFQGTGAADDSGLPNDRFFAVRPEGSVSTLKIQRTERGDSAVYLCASSPGTSGGTDTQYFGPGTRLTVL.

The gene calls are TRBV28 and TRBJ2-5, with 7 nucleotides matching TRBD1. Trimming took 5 bases from V and 6 from J; bases not matched to a gene: 6. This CDR3 has 13 residues. Germline V CDR1 and CDR2: MDHEN, SYDVKM. DNA of the CDR3: TGTGCCAGCAGTAAAGACAGGGCGAAGACCCAGTACTTC. Protein: CASSKDRAKTQYF.

The chain uses TRBV27 and TRBJ1-1; D is unclear. The CDR3 sequence is 14 residues long. The V gene's germline CDR1 is MNHEY and CDR2 SMNVEV (reference sequence). Between the trimmed V and J ends, which lost 0 bases and 7 bases, there was a span of 12 bases. CDR3 protein: CASSLSWGAGEAFF. The CDR3 coding sequence is TGTGCCAGCAGTTTATCGTGGGGAGCGGGTGAAGCTTTCTTT.

This clone was detected only once. At the DNA level, this CDR3 is encoded by other sequences in the same sample as well. The gene calls are TRBV7-3 and TRBJ1-2; TRBD1 aligns across 10 bases. The V gene end was trimmed by 3 bases and the J gene end by 7 bases; junction bases not matched to a gene: 2. Germline-derived CDR1 and CDR2 are SGHTA and FQGTGA. This CDR3 region has 13 residues. CDR3 nucleotide sequence: TGTGCCAGCAGCTTCGGACAGGGGGTTGGCTACACCTTC. Its protein product is CASSFGQGVGYTF.

This clone has just one count. This chain joins TRBV2 and TRBJ2-6; 12 nucleotides align to TRBD2. The CDR3 contains 17 residues. After removal of 4 bases from V and 2 bases from J, the junction contained 3 bases not matched to a gene. The V gene's germline CDR1 is SNHLY and CDR2 FYNNEI. The CDR3 sequence: CASSGLAGGPGANVLTF. The DNA for the CDR3 is TGTGCCAGCAGTGGTCTAGCGGGGGGGCCTGGGGCCAACGTCCTGACTTTC.

The chain employs TRBV7-2 and TRBJ2-5; D is perhaps TRBD2 (7 bases). Germline V gene data show CDR1 as SGHTA and CDR2 as FQGNSA. The CDR3 runs 13 residues. The ends were cut back, 5 bases at V and 5 bases at J, with 12 bases in the middle. This CDR3 reads CASSGGGTETQYF. CDR3 coding DNA: TGTGCCAGCAGCGGGGGGGGCACCGAGACCCAGTACTTC.

The gene calls are TRBV2 and TRBJ1-5; no clear D gene. V dropped 6 bases and J dropped 6 bases, with 15 bases sitting between them. Germline CDR1 is SNHLY and CDR2 is FYNNEI. The CDR3 length is 14 residues. CDR3 in amino acids: CASSSLGVGQPQHF. The CDR3 DNA follows: TGTGCCAGCAGCAGCCTGGGAGTGGGTCAGCCCCAGCATTTT.

V and J are TRBV19 and TRBJ1-5; possible D gene TRBD1, 6 bases. CDR1 is LNHDA and CDR2 is SQIVND in the germline V gene (reference sequence). Trimming pared 7 bases from V and 0 bases from J, leaving 13 bases between. The CDR3 is 15 residues long. The chain's CDR3 is CASNTAGASNQPQHF. As DNA, the CDR3 is TGTGCCAGTAACACGGCGGGGGCTAGCAATCAGCCCCAGCATTTT.